This is a list of T cell receptor beta chains from one sample in a study of OX40 agonist ivuxolimab in advanced cancers. The repertoire was sequenced with immunoSEQ multiplex PCR; TCRdb's copy has only in-frame clones and lacks some. Counted here are 58,000 or so clones, about 83% occurring once; the ten biggest clones make up around 4.3%. The sample consisted of CD4+ or CD8+ T cells sorted from blood, taken in a trial of the OX40 agonist ivuxolimab. These receptors were collected from an adult with an advanced solid tumor such as melanoma, head and neck, liver or kidney cancer. Both conserved end residues are part of each CDR3. Fields, in order: CDR3 DNA, CDR3 protein, V gene, J gene, clone size, D gene. D genes are given only for firm matches. Part of the rows lack a size; the others show once, few, many or a class for expanded clones.

DNA: TGTGCCAGCAGTTTACCCCTTAGGACAGGGGTTGGCTACACCTTC
CDR3: CASSLPLRTGVGYTF
V: TRBV28
J: TRBJ1-2
size: NA
D: TRBD1

DNA: TGTGCCAGCAGCGACCCGAGGAGCGGGAAGGGAGAGCAGTACTTC
CDR3: CASSDPRSGKGEQYF
V: TRBV5-4
J: TRBJ2-5
size: NA
D: TRBD2

DNA: TGTGCCAGCCGATCTAACGTCGGGGTTGGGGCTGAAGCTTTCTTT
CDR3: CASRSNVGVGAEAFF
V: TRBV2
J: TRBJ1-1
size: NA
D: NA

DNA: TGTGCCAGCAGTGACGTCAGTCCCGAGACCCAGTACTTC
CDR3: CASSDVSPETQYF
V: TRBV6-1
J: TRBJ2-5
size: few
D: NA

DNA: TGTGCCAGCAGCCTGCCGGGTCCGGGACAGCAAGAGACCCAGTACTTC
CDR3: CASSLPGPGQQETQYF
V: TRBV5-4
J: TRBJ2-5
size: NA
D: TRBD1

DNA: TGTGCCAGCAGCTTGTATTCAGGGCTGGGGACCGGGGAGCTGTTTTTT
CDR3: CASSLYSGLGTGELFF
V: TRBV7-2
J: TRBJ2-2
size: NA
D: NA

DNA: TGCGCCAGCAGCCATCCTGATAGGATGAGCACTGAAGCTTTCTTT
CDR3: CASSHPDRMSTEAFF
V: TRBV4-1
J: TRBJ1-1
size: NA
D: NA

DNA: TGCGCCAGCAGCCAAAGGGGGCATAGCAATCAGCCCCAGCATTTT
CDR3: CASSQRGHSNQPQHF
V: TRBV4-1
J: TRBJ1-5
size: few
D: TRBD1

DNA: TGTGCCAGCAGTGTAGGCAGGGAAGATACGCAGTATTTT
CDR3: CASSVGREDTQYF
V: TRBV6-1
J: TRBJ2-3
size: NA
D: NA

DNA: TGTGCCAGCAGCTTGGGAGGGGCCCGGGGCACCGGGGAGCTGTTTTTT
CDR3: CASSLGGARGTGELFF
V: TRBV5-6
J: TRBJ2-2
size: NA
D: NA

DNA: TGTGCCAGCAGCTCCTCAGGGACAGGGCACCGCCGGATATATTTT
CDR3: CASSSSGTGHRRIYF
V: TRBV5-4
J: TRBJ1-3
size: NA
D: TRBD1

DNA: TGCGCCAGCAGCTTGGGACAGTCTGGAAACACCATATATTTT
CDR3: CASSLGQSGNTIYF
V: TRBV5-1
J: TRBJ1-3
size: NA
D: NA

DNA: TGTGCCAGCAGTTCGACCAGGAACACCGGGGAGCTGTTTTTT
CDR3: CASSSTRNTGELFF
V: TRBV2
J: TRBJ2-2
size: NA
D: NA

DNA: TGTGCCAGCAGTGATTTGAGGGGGGTCGATTTCTTCTCTGGAAACACCATATATTTT
CDR3: CASSDLRGVDFFSGNTIYF
V: TRBV2
J: TRBJ1-3
size: NA
D: NA

DNA: TGCAGCGTCCTGGGGGTTACTCGGACAGGGATGGTAGGCGAGCAGTACTTC
CDR3: CSVLGVTRTGMVGEQYF
V: TRBV29-1
J: TRBJ2-7
size: few
D: TRBD1

DNA: TGTGCCAGCAGCCCGACAGGGGGCGGCACTGAAGCTTTCTTT
CDR3: CASSPTGGGTEAFF
V: TRBV28
J: TRBJ1-1
size: few
D: TRBD1

DNA: TGTGCCAGCAGCGCGCAGGGAAATACTGAAGCTTTCTTT
CDR3: CASSAQGNTEAFF
V: TRBV9
J: TRBJ1-1
size: NA
D: NA

DNA: TGCAGTGCCAGAAGCGGGGGGATGCAGTACTTC
CDR3: CSARSGGMQYF
V: TRBV20-1
J: TRBJ2-7
size: NA
D: TRBD2

DNA: TGTGCCAGCAGCCTCGGGGACATCCGCTACGAGCAGTACTTC
CDR3: CASSLGDIRYEQYF
V: TRBV5-8
J: TRBJ2-7
size: NA
D: NA

DNA: TGTGCCAGCAGTTTATCCGGGATTGGGAACACTGAAGCTTTCTTT
CDR3: CASSLSGIGNTEAFF
V: TRBV27
J: TRBJ1-1
size: NA
D: NA